This TCR beta chain was sequenced during a study of CD8+CD57+ T cells in acquired aplastic anemia. Study-wide context: Sorted CD4+ and CD8+ cell DNA averaged approximately 3.2 ug.

Study findings and constraints: Statistical testing detected no significant gap in CD8+ Simpson's diversity between patients and controls.

Both TCR beta VDJ combination and CDR3 sequence profiling were carried out. Genomic DNA was the template for this profiling. TCRdb recomputed calls from the reads with MiXCR, one row per CDR3 protein. The data contain over 150,000 distinct CDR3 sequences, about 54% of them singletons. This clonotype was counted between two and nine times. Its antigen is undetermined. Patients picked for sequencing had shown CD8+CD57+ cell expansion detected by flow cytometry. Every one of the patients had aplastic anemia (severe, acquired). The study sampled blood from patients who had received no therapy. V lost 9 bases and J lost 6, with 6 bases in between. The length of the CDR3 is 10 residues. In germline, CDR1 is SNHLY, CDR2 FYNNEI.

The chain joins TRBV2 to TRBJ2-1, with D maybe TRBD1 (6 bases). The sequence was collected from a human donor with aplastic anemia. The sample consisted of sorted CD4+, CD8+, or CD8+CD57+ T cells (not recorded which) from PBMCs. The chain's CDR3 is CARGGNEQFF. CDR3 DNA sequence: TGTGCCAGAGGGGGCAATGAGCAGTTCTTC.